The present entry profiles one TCR beta chain with its context. Its target is unknown. Primers included in the PCR were 60 Vbeta and 13 Jbeta primers. In the study's own analysis: As a later analysis found, there were 60 million to 90 million unique TCR beta chains, of which some 10 million were shared. The method was immunoSEQ multiplex PCR; TCRdb's version includes in-frame clones alone and lacks a portion of them. The V and J calls and the clone size are those of that table, but D and trimming were determined from the DNA. The sample consists of about 120,000 clones, about 76% of them appearing once. This CDR3 contains 15 residues. Looked up from germline, CDR1 is SGHAT and CDR2 is FQNNGV. Trimming removed 0 bases from V and 2 bases from J; junction bases left unmatched: 2. The sample is drawn from a study of cytomegalovirus exposure and HLA in healthy donors. The study, taken as a whole, reports: A link between a missense DCLRE1C variant and TCR beta V- and J-gene trimming emerged from a later analysis. A prior analysis recorded that most TCR beta V segments were productive about 87% or about 30% of the time. In terms of immune exposure information, only CMV serostatus was available.

The TCR originated in a man aged 60-69 years in good health and CMV-seropositive. Sequenced: PBMCs. The chain couples TRBV11-2 to TRBJ2-7; 9 positions match TRBD1. The CDR3 DNA follows: TGTGCCAGCAGCTTAGAAGGGACAGGGCCCTACGAGCAGTACTTC. This encodes CASSLEGTGPYEQYF.